The source of this TCR beta chain is a study of PD-L1 blockade in urothelial cancer. For the study at large: Atezolizumab 1,200 mg was given intravenously every 3 weeks, starting 2014. Typically, measured as a median, blood samples had 140,000 or so T cells.

The data were produced by immunoSEQ multiplex PCR, yet TCRdb's version contains in-frame clones alone and is incomplete. The repertoire includes some 51,000 clones, more than 75% of them detected once, and 2.4% sits in the top ten. The time point here: peripheral blood 6 weeks after treatment start. The CDR3 totals 15 residues. Germline V gives CDR1 SEHNR, CDR2 FQNEAQ (reference sequence). V shed 1 base and J shed 5 bases, with 11 bases lying between them. The source is a man in his 60s with urothelial cancer. The chain combines TRBV7-9 with TRBJ1-4; D gene uncertain. The source material was PBMCs, sampled around atezolizumab (anti-PD-L1) treatment. The CDR3 DNA follows: TGTGCCAGCAGCTTAGGTCCCTTCCCCAATGAAAAACTGTTTTTT. It is translated as CASSLGPFPNEKLFF.